Each of the 14 T cell receptor beta chains below was sequenced from the same sample in a study of cytomegalovirus exposure and HLA in healthy donors. The PCR made use of 60 Vbeta and 13 Jbeta primers. The repertoire was sequenced with immunoSEQ multiplex PCR; TCRdb's copy has only in-frame clones and lacks some. Of 150,000 to 200,000 clones in the sample, around 80% were seen once. Material for sequencing was PBMCs. These receptors came from a girl aged 5-17 years in good health and CMV-seropositive.

This chain joins TRBV10-1 and TRBJ2-2; D call uncertain. Germline loops: CDR1 WNHNN, CDR2 SYGVQD (reference sequence). The CDR3 length is 13 residues. V lost 3 bases and J 5 bases, leaving 7 bases between the germline ends. CDR3 residues: CASSDQMTGELFF. DNA of the CDR3: TGCGCCAGCAGTGATCAGATGACCGGGGAGCTGTTTTTT.

The chain carries TRBV11-2 and TRBJ2-7; 7 bases line up with TRBD2. Germline V gene data show CDR1 as SGHAT and CDR2 as FQNNGV. With V trimmed by 1 base and J by 6 bases, 3 bases remained unmatched. This CDR3 is 13 amino acids long. This CDR3 is CASSLVGEGEQYF. Written as DNA, the CDR3 is TGTGCCAGCAGCTTAGTAGGGGAGGGCGAGCAGTACTTC.

This clone was found once. At one end, the junction sequence differs from germline, possibly due to a read error. The chain has TRBV9 and TRBJ2-1; 11 positions match TRBD2. The CDR3 sequence is 19 residues long. Looked up from germline, CDR1 is SGDLS and CDR2 is YYNGEE. CDR3 sequence (DNA): TGTGCCAGCAGCCCCTGGGGGCTAGCGGGGGGTAGCTCCTACAATGAGCAATTCTTC. The encoded protein is CASSPWGLAGGSSYNEQFF.

In this sample, this clone turned up a few times. The J gene is TRBJ1-5, the V gene TRBV15; D gene unclear. The V gene's germline CDR1 is LNHNV and CDR2 YYDKDF (reference sequence). Trimming left V 0 bases short and J 3 bases short, with 9 bases between. This CDR3 is 15 amino acids long. The CDR3 protein is CATSRDPQVNQPQHF. The CDR3 region has the DNA TGTGCCACCAGCAGAGATCCCCAGGTCAATCAGCCCCAGCATTTT.

This clone was detected only a few times. The CDR3 loop reads CASSPQGYSNQPQHF. DNA for the CDR3: TGTGCCAGCAGTCCACAGGGATATAGCAATCAGCCCCAGCATTTT. The chain joins TRBV2 to TRBJ1-5; tentatively, D is TRBD1 (6 bases). Germline CDR1 SNHLY, CDR2 FYNNEI. V lost 5 bases and J lost 0, with 11 bases in between. This CDR3 region has 15 residues.

The gene calls are TRBV28 and TRBJ2-3, with 14 bases identical to TRBD2. The CDR3 has 15 amino acids. The germline gives CDR1 MDHEN, CDR2 SYDVKM. The V and J ends lost 9 bases and 3 bases, in that order; junction bases with no gene match: 5. CDR3 protein: CASRLAGGLTDTQYF. CDR3 nucleotides: TGTGCCAGTCGACTAGCGGGGGGGCTAACAGATACGCAGTATTTT.

This chain's CDR3 is CASSLRAGGAGYGYTF. In nucleotides, the CDR3 is TGTGCCAGCAGCCTGCGAGCAGGGGGCGCTGGGTATGGCTACACCTTC. The gene calls are TRBV7-3 and TRBJ1-2, with TRBD1 matching 8 bases. V lost 5 bases, J lost 5 bases, and 13 bases stayed unmatched. The germline CDR1 and CDR2 sequences are SGHTA and FQGTGA. The CDR3 consists of 16 residues.

V is TRBV29-1 and J is TRBJ1-5; 9 positions match TRBD1. Losses at the gene ends were 4 bases for V and 9 bases for J; bases not matched to a gene: 7. Looked up from germline, CDR1 is SQVTM and CDR2 is ANQGSEA. The CDR3 extends over 13 amino acids. CDR3 amino acids: CSVGTGDFGPQHF. CDR3 nucleotide sequence: TGCAGCGTTGGGACAGGGGACTTCGGGCCCCAGCATTTT.

The chain couples TRBV7-3 to TRBJ2-1; tentative D call: TRBD1 (5 bases). The CDR3 covers 12 residues. V shed 2 bases and J shed 9 bases, with 8 bases lying between them. The germline V gene has CDR1 SGHTA and CDR2 FQGTGA. The DNA for the CDR3 is TGTGCCAGCAGCTTACAGGGCGCTGAGCAGTTCTTC. This sequence encodes CASSLQGAEQFF.

The V and J genes are TRBV1 and TRBJ2-1; no DNA check was done on the table's D call, TRBD2. TRBV1 is labeled a pseudogene. The CDR3 is 17 residues long. DNA of the CDR3: TGCACCAGCAGCCAAGATCTTGTCTCGCGGGGTTCGAATGAGCAGTTCTTC. Protein product: CTSSQDLVSRGSNEQFF.

The rearrangement joins TRBV6-5 to TRBJ2-7; a weak D match, TRBD2 (5 bases). Trimming left V 2 bases short and J 6 bases short, with 11 bases between. Germline values: CDR1 MNHEY, CDR2 SVGAGI. The CDR3 consists of 13 residues. CDR3 residues: CASSYRPGSEQYF. CDR3 bases: TGTGCCAGCAGTTACAGACCGGGGAGCGAGCAGTACTTC.

This clone was found a few times. The chain recombines TRBV29-1 with TRBJ2-5; 13 bases are shared with TRBD2. The V and J ends lost 5 bases and 5 bases, in that order; junction bases with no gene match: 2. The CDR3 runs to 13 residues. Germline values: CDR1 SQVTM, CDR2 ANQGSEA. CDR3: CSVTSGRGETQYF. CDR3 DNA sequence: TGCAGCGTTACTAGCGGGAGGGGGGAGACCCAGTACTTC. Complete variable domain (other parts from reference TRBV29-1 and TRBJ2-5): SAVISQKPSRDICQRGTSLTIQCQVDSQVTMMFWYRQQPGQSLTLIATANQGSEATYESGFVIDKFPISRPNLTFSTLTVSNMSPEDSSIYLCSVTSGRGETQYFGPGTRLLVL.

The V gene is TRBV30, the J gene TRBJ2-1; TRBD2 matches at 7 bases. V lost 5 bases and J lost 6; bases outside the gene matches: 7. Per the germline V gene, CDR1 is GTSNPN and CDR2 is SVGIG (reference sequence). CDR3 size: 13 residues. The CDR3 reads CAWGPREGNEQFF. CDR3 sequence (DNA): TGTGCCTGGGGACCAAGGGAGGGCAATGAGCAGTTCTTC.

The V and J genes are TRBV6-1 and TRBJ2-3; 12 bases fit TRBD2. CDR3 length equals 17 residues. Trimming removed 1 base from V and 4 bases from J; junction bases left unmatched: 6. CDR1 and CDR2 (germline): MNHNS, SASEGT. CDR3 bases: TGTGCCAGCAGTGAAGTCCTAGCGGGGGGGCGGTCAGATACGCAGTATTTT. Amino acids: CASSEVLAGGRSDTQYF.